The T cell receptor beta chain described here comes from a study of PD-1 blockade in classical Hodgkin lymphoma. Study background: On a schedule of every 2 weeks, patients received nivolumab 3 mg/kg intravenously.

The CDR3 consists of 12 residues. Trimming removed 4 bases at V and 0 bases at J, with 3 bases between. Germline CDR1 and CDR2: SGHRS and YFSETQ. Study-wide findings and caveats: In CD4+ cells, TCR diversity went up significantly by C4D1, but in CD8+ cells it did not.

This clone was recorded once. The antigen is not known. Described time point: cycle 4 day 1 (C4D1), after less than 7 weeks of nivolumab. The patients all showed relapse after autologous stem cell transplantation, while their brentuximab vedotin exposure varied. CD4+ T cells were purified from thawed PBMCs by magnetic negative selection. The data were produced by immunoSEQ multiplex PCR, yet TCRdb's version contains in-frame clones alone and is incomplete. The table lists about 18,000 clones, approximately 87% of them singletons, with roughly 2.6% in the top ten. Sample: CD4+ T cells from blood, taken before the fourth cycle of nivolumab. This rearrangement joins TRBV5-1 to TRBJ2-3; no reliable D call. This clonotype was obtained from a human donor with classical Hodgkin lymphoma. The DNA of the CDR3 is TGCGCCAGCAGCCTGAGCACAGATACGCAGTATTTT. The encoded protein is CASSLSTDTQYF.